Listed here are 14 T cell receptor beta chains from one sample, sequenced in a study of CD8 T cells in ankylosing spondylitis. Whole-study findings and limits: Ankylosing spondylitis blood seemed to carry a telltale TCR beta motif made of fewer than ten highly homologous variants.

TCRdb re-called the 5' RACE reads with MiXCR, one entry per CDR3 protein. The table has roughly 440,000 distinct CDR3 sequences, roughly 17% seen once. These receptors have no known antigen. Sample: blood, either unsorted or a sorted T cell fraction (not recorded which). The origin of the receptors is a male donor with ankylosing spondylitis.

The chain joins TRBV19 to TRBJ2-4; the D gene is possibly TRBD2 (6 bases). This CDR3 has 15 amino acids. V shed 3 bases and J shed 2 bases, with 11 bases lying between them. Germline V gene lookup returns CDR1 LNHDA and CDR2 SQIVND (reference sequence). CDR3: CASSMEGRTKNIQYF. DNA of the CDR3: TGTGCCAGTAGTATGGAGGGGCGAACCAAAAACATTCAGTACTTC.

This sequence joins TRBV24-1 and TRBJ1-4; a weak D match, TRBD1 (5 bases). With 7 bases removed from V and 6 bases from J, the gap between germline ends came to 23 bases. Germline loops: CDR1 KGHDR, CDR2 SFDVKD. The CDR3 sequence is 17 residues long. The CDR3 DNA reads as TGTGCCACCAGCCCCGGGATAGGGGCGTTGGGGTATGAAAAACTGTTTTTT. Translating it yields CATSPGIGALGYEKLFF.

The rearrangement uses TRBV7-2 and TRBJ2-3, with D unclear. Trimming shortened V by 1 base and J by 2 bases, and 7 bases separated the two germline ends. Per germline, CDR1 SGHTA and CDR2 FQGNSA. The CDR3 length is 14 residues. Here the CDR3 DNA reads TGTGCCAGCAGCTTAGTAGAGTACACAGATACGCAGTATTTT. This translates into CASSLVEYTDTQYF.

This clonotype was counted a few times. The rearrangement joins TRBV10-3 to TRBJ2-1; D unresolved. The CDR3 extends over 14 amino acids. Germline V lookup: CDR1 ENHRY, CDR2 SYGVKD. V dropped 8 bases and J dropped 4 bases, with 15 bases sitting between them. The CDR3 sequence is CAIWDPGLYNEQFF. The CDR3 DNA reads TGTGCCATCTGGGATCCCGGGCTTTACAATGAGCAGTTCTTC.

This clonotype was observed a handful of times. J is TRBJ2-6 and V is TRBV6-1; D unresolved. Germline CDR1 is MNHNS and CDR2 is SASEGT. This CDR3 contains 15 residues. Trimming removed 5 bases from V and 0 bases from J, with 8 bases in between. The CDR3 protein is CASSLPASGANVLTF. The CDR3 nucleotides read TGTGCCAGCAGTCTCCCTGCCTCTGGGGCCAACGTCCTGACTTTC.

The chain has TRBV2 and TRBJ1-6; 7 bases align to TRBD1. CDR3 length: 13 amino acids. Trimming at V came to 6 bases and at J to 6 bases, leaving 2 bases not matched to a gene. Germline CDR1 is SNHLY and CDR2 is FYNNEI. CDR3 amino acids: CASRTGPNSPLHF. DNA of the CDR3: TGTGCCAGCAGGACAGGGCCTAATTCACCCCTCCACTTT.

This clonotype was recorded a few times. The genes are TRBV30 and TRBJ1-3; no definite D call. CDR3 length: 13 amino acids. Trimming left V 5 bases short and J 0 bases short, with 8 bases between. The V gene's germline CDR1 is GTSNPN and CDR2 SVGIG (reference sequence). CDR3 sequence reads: CAWGLSSGNTIYF. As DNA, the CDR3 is TGTGCCTGGGGACTGAGCTCTGGAAACACCATATATTTT. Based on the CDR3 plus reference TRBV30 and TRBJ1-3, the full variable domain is SQTIHQWPATLVQPVGSPLSLECTVEGTSNPNLYWYRQAAGRGLQLLFYSVGIGQISSEVPQNLSASRPQDRQFILSSKKLLLSDSGFYLCAWGLSSGNTIYFGEGSWLTVV.

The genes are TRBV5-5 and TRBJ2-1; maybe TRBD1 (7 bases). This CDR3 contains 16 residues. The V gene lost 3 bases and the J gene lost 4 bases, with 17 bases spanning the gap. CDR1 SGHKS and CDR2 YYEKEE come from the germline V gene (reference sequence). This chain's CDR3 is CASSWGAGTAYNEQFF. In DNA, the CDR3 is TGTGCCAGCAGCTGGGGGGCCGGGACAGCTTACAATGAGCAGTTCTTC.

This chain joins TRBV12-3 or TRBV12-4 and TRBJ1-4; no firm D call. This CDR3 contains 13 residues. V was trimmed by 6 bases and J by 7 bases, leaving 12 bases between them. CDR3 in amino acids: CASSAQRFEKLFF. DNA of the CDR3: TGTGCCAGCAGCGCCCAACGATTTGAAAAACTGTTTTTT.

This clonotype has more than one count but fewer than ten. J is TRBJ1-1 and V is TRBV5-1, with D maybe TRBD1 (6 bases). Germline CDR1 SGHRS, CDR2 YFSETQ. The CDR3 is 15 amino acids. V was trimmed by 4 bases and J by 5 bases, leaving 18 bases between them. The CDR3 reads CASSGSKGVRTEAFF. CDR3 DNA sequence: TGCGCCAGCAGCGGATCGAAGGGGGTTCGGACTGAAGCTTTCTTT. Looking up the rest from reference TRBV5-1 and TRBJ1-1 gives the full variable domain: KAGVTQTPRYLIKTRGQQVTLSCSPISGHRSVSWYQQTPGQGLQFLFEYFSETQRNKGNFPGRFSGRQFSNSRSEMNVSTLELGDSALYLCASSGSKGVRTEAFFGQGTRLTVV.

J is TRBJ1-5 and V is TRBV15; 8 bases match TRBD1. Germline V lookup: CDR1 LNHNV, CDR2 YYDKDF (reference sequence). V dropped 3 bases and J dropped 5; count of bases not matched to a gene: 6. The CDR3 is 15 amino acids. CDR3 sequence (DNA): TGTGCCACCAGCAGGAAACAGGGGGGGGATCAGCCCCAGCATTTT. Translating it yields CATSRKQGGDQPQHF.

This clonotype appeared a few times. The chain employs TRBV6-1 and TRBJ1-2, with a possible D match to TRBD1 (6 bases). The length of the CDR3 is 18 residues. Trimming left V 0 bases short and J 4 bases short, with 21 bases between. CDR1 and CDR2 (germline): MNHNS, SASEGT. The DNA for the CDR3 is TGTGCCAGCAGTGAAGCTTTGGGCCAGGGGAGGGACTCCTATGGCTACACCTTC. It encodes CASSEALGQGRDSYGYTF.

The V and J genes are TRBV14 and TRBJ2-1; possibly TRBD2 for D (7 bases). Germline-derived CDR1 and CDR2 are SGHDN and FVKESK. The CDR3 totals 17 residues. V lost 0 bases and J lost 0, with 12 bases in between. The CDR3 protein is CASSQDSRGASYNEQFF. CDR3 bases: TGTGCCAGCAGCCAAGATTCCCGGGGGGCCTCCTACAATGAGCAGTTCTTC. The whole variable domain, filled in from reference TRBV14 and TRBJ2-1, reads EAGVTQFPSHSVIEKGQTVTLRCDPISGHDNLYWYRRVMGKEIKFLLHFVKESKQDESGMPNNRFLAERTGGTYSTLKVQPAELEDSGVYFCASSQDSRGASYNEQFFGPGTRLTVL.

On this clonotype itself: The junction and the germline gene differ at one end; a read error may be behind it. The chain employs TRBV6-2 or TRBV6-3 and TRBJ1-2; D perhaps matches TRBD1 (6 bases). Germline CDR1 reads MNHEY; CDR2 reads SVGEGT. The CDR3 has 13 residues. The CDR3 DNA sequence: TGTGCTAGCAGGGGTTGGACTAACTATGGCTACACCTTC. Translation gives CASRGWTNYGYTF.